A single sample gave rise to the 6 T cell receptor beta chains below, sequenced in a study of tumor and adjacent non-tumor tissue in lung cancer (dated by TCRdb to 2017 to 2018). RNA was isolated from bulk unsorted tissue, and RNA quality was assessed with a NanoDrop ND-1000 and an Agilent 2100. Distant non-tumor tissue taken more than 3 cm from the tumor edge was used as the normal lung sample. To prepare the library, multiplex PCR was applied. For sequencing, an Illumina HiSeq 2500 was employed. TCRbeta libraries were constructed through three rounds of nested PCR with primers (Table S4) according to protocols adapted from ARM-PCR. The raw public reads went through TCRdb reprocessing: fastp at Q25, MiXCR clone calling, in-frame beta chains kept. A single entry per CDR3 protein holds the most common genes and DNA from its merged rows. A total of approximately 110,000 distinct CDR3 sequences appear in this sample, 62% of them only once. The ten largest clonotypes hold roughly 20% of the sample.

The specimen sequenced was distant non-tumor lung tissue. Source of these receptors: a man in his fifties or sixties with non-small cell lung cancer.

Worth noting for this clonotype: The junction does not match germline at one end; this may be a read error. This chain joins TRBV4-1 and TRBJ1-1; D unclear. Per the germline V gene, CDR1 is MGHRA and CDR2 is YSYEKL. The CDR3 spans 13 residues. DNA for the CDR3: TGCGCCAGCAGCGCCAGCGAGATCACTGAAGCTCTCTTT. Residues: CASSASEITEALF.

The genes are TRBV20-1 and TRBJ2-7; possible D gene TRBD1, 7 bases. Trimming removed 4 bases from V and 7 bases from J, with 17 bases in between. This CDR3 has 13 residues. The germline gives CDR1 DFQATT, CDR2 SNEGSKA (reference sequence). The CDR3: CSATQGGAGEQYF. The CDR3 region has the DNA TGCAGTGCTACCCAGGGGGGAGCTGGGGAGCAGTACTTC.

Of note for this clonotype: One end of the junction is discordant with germline, which a read error may explain. In DNA, the CDR3 is TGTGCCAGCAACCAAGTTCTAGCGGGAGATGAGACCCAGTACTTC. It codes for CASNQVLAGDETQYF. This sequence joins TRBV4-2 and TRBJ2-5; 10 bases are a match to TRBD2. The V gene's germline CDR1 is LGHNA and CDR2 YNFKEQ. CDR3 length equals 15 residues.

Turning to this clonotype: The germline gene is not matched at one end of the junction; a read error may be the cause. J is TRBJ1-1 and V is TRBV7-8, with 10 bases aligning to TRBD1. The CDR3 extends over 15 amino acids. Per the germline V gene, CDR1 is SGHVS and CDR2 is FQNEAQ. The CDR3 sequence: CVSSLGTGAHTEPFF. The CDR3 DNA reads as TGTGTCAGCAGCTTAGGGACAGGGGCTCACACTGAACCTTTCTTT.

Worth noting for this clonotype: A much bigger clone sits one base away, suggesting this may be a read error. In this CDR3 the conserved last residue, phenylalanine or tryptophan, is missing, so a read error is likely. The chain recombines TRBV10-2 with TRBJ1-3; tentative D call: TRBD1 (5 bases). The CDR3 contains 14 residues. CDR1 and CDR2 from the germline V gene are WSHSY and SAAADI. V lost 4 bases and J lost 3, with 10 bases in between. CDR3 in amino acids: CASSAQGVGNTIYS. For the CDR3, the DNA is TGCGCCAGCAGTGCCCAGGGTGTTGGAAACACCATATATTCT.

This clonotype was counted only a few times. A read error may be the cause here, since a much bigger clone is one base away. The chain combines TRBV4-2 with TRBJ2-5; D is ambiguous. This CDR3 spans 16 amino acids. Per the germline V gene, CDR1 is LGHNA and CDR2 is YNFKEQ. The CDR3 spells CAGSQDRQVTGETQYF. The CDR3 DNA is TGTGCCGGCAGCCAAGATCGCCAGGTTACCGGAGAGACCCAGTACTTC.